One sample yielded the 18 T cell receptor beta chains listed below, sequenced in a study of early T cells in non-severe SARS-CoV-2 infection. MiXCR, run by TCRdb on the 5' RACE reads, gives a single entry per CDR3 protein. This table has about 70,000 distinct CDR3 sequences, under 15% appearing once. The sample comprised whole blood. The receptors were gathered from an adult who was a healthcare worker with PCR-confirmed SARS-CoV-2 infection or an uninfected control (not recorded which).

This clonotype occurred a few times. The V and J genes are TRBV9 and TRBJ2-1; D is possibly TRBD2 (7 bases). This CDR3 is 15 amino acids long. Trimming stripped 0 bases from V and 3 bases from J, with 10 bases between. Germline-derived CDR1 and CDR2 are SGDLS and YYNGEE. DNA of the CDR3: TGTGCCAGCAGCGTAGAGGGGGGGAGCTACAATGAGCAGTTCTTC. Amino acid sequence: CASSVEGGSYNEQFF. The complete variable domain, with remaining parts taken from reference TRBV9 and TRBJ2-1, reads DSGVTQTPKHLITATGQRVTLRCSPRSGDLSVYWYQQSLDQGLQFLIQYYNGEERAKGNILERFSAQQFPDLHSELNLSSLELGDSALYFCASSVEGGSYNEQFFGPGTRLTVL.

This clonotype has a handful of counts. CDR3 DNA sequence: TGCAGCGTCCTCACCGTCTACAATGAGCAGTTCTTC. Its protein product is CSVLTVYNEQFF. This chain uses TRBV29-1 with TRBJ2-1; D gene ambiguous. The CDR3 has 12 amino acids. Germline CDR1 and CDR2: SQVTM and ANQGSEA. The V end was cut by 6 bases, the J end by 3 bases, with 9 bases between.

This clonotype was detected ten times or more. The rearrangement links TRBV24-1 to TRBJ2-3, with no clear D. Trimming pared 5 bases from V and 2 bases from J, leaving 7 bases between. CDR1 and CDR2 from the germline V gene are KGHDR and SFDVKD. The length of the CDR3 is 13 residues. CDR3 coding DNA: TGTGCCACCAGTGCCACTTCCACAGATACGCAGTATTTT. This sequence encodes CATSATSTDTQYF.

This clonotype came up many times. The chain recombines TRBV20-1 with TRBJ2-7; D unresolved. V lost 1 base and J lost 1, with 11 bases in between. CDR1 and CDR2 (germline): DFQATT, SNEGSKA (reference sequence). This CDR3 is 14 amino acids long. For the CDR3, the DNA is TGCAGTGCTAGAGCACCCCCTTGGTCCTACGAGCAGTACTTC. Its translation is CSARAPPWSYEQYF.

The chain links TRBV10-2 to TRBJ1-1; no firm D call. The CDR3 extends over 11 amino acids. The V end was cut by 9 bases, the J end by 2 bases, with 7 bases between. Germline lookup yields CDR1 WSHSY and CDR2 SAAADI. DNA of the CDR3: TGCGCCAGTCAGGACAACACTGAAGCTTTCTTT. Translation gives CASQDNTEAFF.

This sequence joins TRBV6-6 and TRBJ2-1; 10 bases agree with TRBD1. With V trimmed by 5 bases and J by 3 bases, 7 bases remained unmatched. CDR1 and CDR2 from the germline V gene are MNHNY and SVGAGI (reference sequence). This CDR3 contains 16 residues. CDR3 sequence (DNA): TGTGCCAGCAGTCCCTGGGACAGGGGATTCTACAATGAGCAGTTCTTC. It specifies CASSPWDRGFYNEQFF.

This clonotype was found many times. The chain joins TRBV6-6 to TRBJ1-5; the D gene is possibly TRBD1 (5 bases). Trimming left V 10 bases short and J 6 bases short, with 16 bases between. Per the germline V gene, CDR1 is MNHNY and CDR2 is SVGAGI (reference sequence). This CDR3 is 13 amino acids long. The CDR3 loop reads CATLGQGGQPQHF. CDR3 sequence (DNA): TGTGCCACTTTGGGGCAGGGCGGTCAGCCCCAGCATTTT.

The CDR3 region is CSVKHTDTQYF. CDR3 sequence (DNA): TGCAGCGTGAAACACACAGATACGCAGTATTTT. J is TRBJ2-3 and V is TRBV29-1; no definite D call. Trimming took off 6 bases at V and 2 bases at J, with 6 bases between the two ends. CDR3 length equals 11 residues. Germline-derived CDR1 and CDR2 are SQVTM and ANQGSEA.

This clonotype was observed many times. This chain links TRBV7-2 with TRBJ2-3; 12 nucleotides align to TRBD2. V was clipped by 1 base and J by 3 bases; unmatched bases: 20. The CDR3 loop spans 22 amino acids. The germline CDR1 and CDR2 sequences are SGHTA and FQGNSA. The CDR3 region is CASSLDPPAGGFTSGRTDTQYF. In DNA, the CDR3 is TGTGCCAGCAGCTTAGATCCCCCCGCAGGGGGGTTCACTAGCGGGAGGACAGATACGCAGTATTTT.

This clonotype was seen at least ten times. The V gene is TRBV7-2, the J gene TRBJ1-3; 8 nucleotides match TRBD1. CDR3 length equals 17 residues. V shed 5 bases and J 2 bases; nucleotides not matched to a gene: 11. Germline CDR1 is SGHTA and CDR2 is FQGNSA. This chain's CDR3 is CASSPGLGRGPGNTIYF. CDR3 sequence (DNA): TGTGCCAGCAGCCCGGGGCTTGGCAGGGGGCCTGGAAACACCATATATTTT. Looking up the rest from reference TRBV7-2 and TRBJ1-3 gives the full variable domain: GAGVSQSPSNKVTEKGKDVELRCDPISGHTALYWYRQSLGQGLEFLIYFQGNSAPDKSGLPSDRFSAERTGGSVSTLTIQRTQQEDSAVYLCASSPGLGRGPGNTIYFGEGSWLTVV.

In its sample, this clonotype was seen many times. The rearrangement uses TRBV5-1 and TRBJ2-7; no reliable D call. V lost 4 bases and J 6 bases, leaving 17 bases between the germline ends. The CDR3 has 14 amino acids. CDR1 is SGHRS, CDR2 YFSETQ, per germline. CDR3 sequence reads: CASSTGLRPAEQYF. For the CDR3, the DNA is TGCGCCAGCAGCACCGGGCTGCGACCGGCCGAGCAGTACTTC.

At least ten counts were recorded for this clonotype. The chain has TRBV6-2 or TRBV6-3 and TRBJ2-1; 7 bases match TRBD1. Looked up from germline, CDR1 is MNHEY and CDR2 is SVGEGT. The CDR3 extends over 15 amino acids. J was trimmed by 8 bases and V by 5 bases; bases with no gene match: 12. The CDR3 DNA reads TGTGCCAGCAGTCCCGGGACAGCTTGGGCCGATGAGCAGTTCTTC. Protein: CASSPGTAWADEQFF.

The table lists this clonotype with a few counts. The chain is built from TRBV12-3 or TRBV12-4 and TRBJ1-2, with D maybe TRBD1 (6 bases). The CDR3 contains 16 residues. Deletions cut 5 bases from V and 2 bases from J, with 18 bases between. CDR3 region: CASSQGIGGLNYGYTF. Here the CDR3 DNA reads TGTGCCAGCAGTCAAGGGATTGGGGGCTTGAACTATGGCTACACCTTC.

A note on this clonotype: Just one base apart from a much larger clone, this may be a read error. The J gene is TRBJ2-1, the V gene TRBV30; D might be TRBD2 (7 bases). Per germline, CDR1 GTSNPN and CDR2 SVGIG (reference sequence). CDR3 size: 13 residues. DNA of the CDR3: TGTGCCTGGGGTGTTACGCGGGAGCAGGGGAAGTTCTTC. Protein: CAWGVTREQGKFF. The full variable domain, rest sourced from reference TRBV30 and TRBJ2-1, is SQTIHQWPATLVQPVGSPLSLECTVEGTSNPNLYWYRQAAGRGLQLLFYSVGIGQISSEVPQNLSASRPQDRQFILSSKKLLLSDSGFYLCAWGVTREQGKFFGPGTRLTVL.

This clonotype showed up many times. The chain has TRBV7-2 and TRBJ1-4, with D possibly matching TRBD1 (6 bases). Germline loops: CDR1 SGHTA, CDR2 FQGNSA. V lost 2 bases and J lost 8, with 15 bases in between. The CDR3 loop spans 15 amino acids. The DNA of the CDR3 is TGTGCCAGCAGCTTAAGTCAGGGGAAGGGGGAAAAACTGTTTTTT. Its protein is CASSLSQGKGEKLFF.

This clonotype has a count of ten or more. The chain employs TRBV6-2 or TRBV6-3 and TRBJ1-2; 8 bases match TRBD1. Germline V lookup: CDR1 MNHEY, CDR2 SVGEGT. V gave up 4 bases and J gave up 1 base; unmatched junction bases: 5. The CDR3 is made up of 15 amino acids. CDR3 DNA sequence: TGTGCCAGCAGTTTCGGGACAGGACTTAACTATGGCTACACCTTC. The encoded protein is CASSFGTGLNYGYTF.

This sequence joins TRBV19 and TRBJ2-2; a possible D gene is TRBD2 (5 bases). V gave up 6 bases and J gave up 3 bases, with 14 bases separating them. Germline V gives CDR1 LNHDA, CDR2 SQIVND (reference sequence). This CDR3 has 15 residues. The CDR3, as DNA: TGTGCCAGTAGCCTAGCTATTTATGACACCGGGGAGCTGTTTTTT. Protein product: CASSLAIYDTGELFF.

This clonotype occurred many times. J is TRBJ2-1 and V is TRBV29-1; 8 nucleotides agree with TRBD2. The CDR3 runs 14 residues. J gave up 8 bases and V 7 bases, and 13 bases lay outside the gene matches. Germline assignment: CDR1 SQVTM and CDR2 ANQGSEA. CDR3 in DNA: TGCAGCGCCCTAGGCAGCGGGAGAAAAGATGAGCAGTTCTTC. It codes for CSALGSGRKDEQFF.